This T cell receptor beta chain stems from a study of radiotherapy plus CTLA-4 blockade in lung cancer (dated by TCRdb to 2016 to 2019). For the wider study: Objective responses occurred in around 20% of enrolled patients, and about 30% achieved disease control. Study-wide findings and limitations: The strongest predictors of response, as reported, were early dynamic changes in blood T cell clones along with a rise in serum interferon-beta after radiation. After treatment with radiotherapy and ipilimumab, TCR clones that originated in tumors expanded in peripheral blood.

Focal radiation therapy combined with CTLA-4 blockade (ipilimumab) was tested in patients with chemo-refractory metastatic non-small-cell lung cancer. Libraries were constructed by the immunoSEQ multiplex PCR assay. TCRdb retrieved this table from immuneACCESS and kept in-frame rearrangements only. Not all clones are present; in checked studies, unresolved V genes account for under half, and no reason is known for the remainder. The sample contains about 86,000 clones, around four fifths of them found a single time. The ten biggest clones cover 0.82% of the sample. In the case of this clone: Its binding antigen is unknown. Base qualities were left out, and no much larger clone turns up one base away.

CDR1 and CDR2 are read off the germline V gene as SNHLY and FYNNEI. Germline trimming amounts to 7 bases on V and 4 bases on J, with 5 as the count of junction bases outside the gene matches. The CDR3 runs 15 amino acids, cysteine and phenylalanine included. Only the CDR3 DNA is retained, 45 bases long and in frame from the first base. This receptor was taken from a human donor with non-small cell lung cancer who had stable disease on radiotherapy plus ipilimumab. The specimen comprised peripheral blood, sampled from a patient treated with radiotherapy plus ipilimumab. Recombination linked TRBV2 to TRBJ2-2, with 11 bases matching TRBD2. The bases read TGTGCCAGCAAAACTAGCGGGAGCGGCACCGGGGAGCTGTTTTTT. This codes for CASKTSGSGTGELFF.